This TCR beta chain was sequenced in a study of PD-1 blockade in classical Hodgkin lymphoma. The wider study: Once every 2 weeks, patients received intravenous nivolumab at 3 mg/kg.

After autologous stem cell transplantation all patients relapsed, and prior brentuximab vedotin exposure differed between cohorts. Some clones are missing from TCRdb's copy, which holds only in-frame ones; the method was immunoSEQ multiplex PCR. This sample carries roughly 40,000 clones, 71% of them seen once, and the ten largest clones take approximately 3%. Material: peripheral blood mononuclear cells (PBMCs), obtained at baseline. This receptor was identified in a human donor with classical Hodgkin lymphoma.

CDR3 amino acids: CASSLGTAFTGELFF. The CDR3 DNA reads as TGTGCCAGCAGCTTAGGGACAGCCTTCACCGGGGAGCTGTTTTTT. This chain connects TRBV7-3 to TRBJ2-2; the match to TRBD1 covers 7 bases. CDR3 length equals 15 residues. CDR1 and CDR2 (germline): SGHTA, FQGTGA. With V trimmed by 2 bases and J by 4 bases, 4 bases remained unmatched.